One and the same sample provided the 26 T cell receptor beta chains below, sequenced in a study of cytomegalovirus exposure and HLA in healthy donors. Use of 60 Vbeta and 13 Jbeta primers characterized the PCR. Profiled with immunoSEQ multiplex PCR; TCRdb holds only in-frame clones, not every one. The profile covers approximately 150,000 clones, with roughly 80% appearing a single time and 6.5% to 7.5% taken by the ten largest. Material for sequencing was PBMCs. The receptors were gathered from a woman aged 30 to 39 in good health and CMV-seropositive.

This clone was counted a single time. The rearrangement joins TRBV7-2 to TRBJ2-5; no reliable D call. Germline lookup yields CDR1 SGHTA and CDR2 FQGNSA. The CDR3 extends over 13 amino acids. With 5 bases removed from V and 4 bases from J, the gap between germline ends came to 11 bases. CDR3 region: CASSPRRVETQYF. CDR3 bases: TGTGCCAGCAGCCCCCGTAGAGTAGAGACCCAGTACTTC.

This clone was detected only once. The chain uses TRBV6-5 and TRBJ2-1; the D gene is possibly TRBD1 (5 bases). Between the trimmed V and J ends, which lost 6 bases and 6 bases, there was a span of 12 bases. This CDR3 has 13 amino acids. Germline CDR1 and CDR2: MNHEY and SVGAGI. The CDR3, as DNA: TGTGCCAGCAGCGTGACAGAAGCCAATGAGCAGTTCTTC. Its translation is CASSVTEANEQFF.

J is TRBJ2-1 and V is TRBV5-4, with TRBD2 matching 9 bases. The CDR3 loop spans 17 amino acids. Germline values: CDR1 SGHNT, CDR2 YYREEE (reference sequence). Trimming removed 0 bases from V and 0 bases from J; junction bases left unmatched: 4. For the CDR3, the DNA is TGTGCCAGCAGCTTGGATGGCGGGGGGGCCTCCTACAATGAGCAGTTCTTC. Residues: CASSLDGGGASYNEQFF.

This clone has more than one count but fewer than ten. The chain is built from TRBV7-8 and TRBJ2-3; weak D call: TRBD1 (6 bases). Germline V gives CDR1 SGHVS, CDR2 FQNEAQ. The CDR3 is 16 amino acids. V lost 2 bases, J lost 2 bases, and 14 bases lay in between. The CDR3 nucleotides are TGTGCCAGCAGCTTAAGTACAGGGCTTGCCACAGATACGCAGTATTTT. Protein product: CASSLSTGLATDTQYF. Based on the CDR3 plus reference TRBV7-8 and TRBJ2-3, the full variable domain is GAGVSQSPRYKVAKRGQDVALRCDPISGHVSLFWYQQALGQGPEFLTYFQNEAQLDKSGLPSDRFFAERPEGSVSTLKIQRTQQEDSAVYLCASSLSTGLATDTQYFGPGTRLTVL.

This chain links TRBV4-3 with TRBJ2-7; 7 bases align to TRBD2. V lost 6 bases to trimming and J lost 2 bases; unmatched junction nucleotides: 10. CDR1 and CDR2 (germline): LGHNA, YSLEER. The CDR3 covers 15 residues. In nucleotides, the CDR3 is TGCGCCAGCAGGGCCTATCTAGCGGACACCTACGAGCAGTACTTC. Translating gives CASRAYLADTYEQYF.

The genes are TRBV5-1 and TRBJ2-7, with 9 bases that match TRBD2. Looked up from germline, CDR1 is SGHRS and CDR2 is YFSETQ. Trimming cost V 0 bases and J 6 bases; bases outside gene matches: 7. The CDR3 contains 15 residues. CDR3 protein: CASSLGASGASEQYF. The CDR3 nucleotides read TGCGCCAGCAGCTTGGGGGCTAGCGGGGCTAGCGAGCAGTACTTC.

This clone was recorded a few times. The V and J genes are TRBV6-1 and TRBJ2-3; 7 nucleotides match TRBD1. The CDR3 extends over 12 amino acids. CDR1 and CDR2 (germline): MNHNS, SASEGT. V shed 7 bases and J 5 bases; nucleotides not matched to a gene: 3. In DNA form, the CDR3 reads TGTGCCAGCACAAGGGACAGAGATACGCAGTATTTT. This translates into CASTRDRDTQYF.

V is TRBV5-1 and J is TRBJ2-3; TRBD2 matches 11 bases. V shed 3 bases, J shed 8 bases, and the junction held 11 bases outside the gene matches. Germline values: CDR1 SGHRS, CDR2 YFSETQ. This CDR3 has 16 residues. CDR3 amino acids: CASSSLAGGRSSTQYF. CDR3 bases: TGCGCCAGCAGCTCTCTAGCGGGGGGACGATCGAGTACGCAGTATTTT. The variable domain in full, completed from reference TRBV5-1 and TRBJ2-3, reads KAGVTQTPRYLIKTRGQQVTLSCSPISGHRSVSWYQQTPGQGLQFLFEYFSETQRNKGNFPGRFSGRQFSNSRSEMNVSTLELGDSALYLCASSSLAGGRSSTQYFGPGTRLTVL.

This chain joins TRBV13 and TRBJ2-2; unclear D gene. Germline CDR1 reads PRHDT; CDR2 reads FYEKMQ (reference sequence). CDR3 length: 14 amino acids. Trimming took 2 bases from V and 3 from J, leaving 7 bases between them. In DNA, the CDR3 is TGTGCCAGCAGCTTAAATCCAGACACCGGGGAGCTGTTTTTT. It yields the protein CASSLNPDTGELFF.

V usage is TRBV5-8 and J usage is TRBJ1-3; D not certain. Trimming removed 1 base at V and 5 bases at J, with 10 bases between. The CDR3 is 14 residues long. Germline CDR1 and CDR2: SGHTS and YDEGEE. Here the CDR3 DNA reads TGTGCCAGCAGCTTGTGGGCCAGCCGAAACACCATATATTTT. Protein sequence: CASSLWASRNTIYF.

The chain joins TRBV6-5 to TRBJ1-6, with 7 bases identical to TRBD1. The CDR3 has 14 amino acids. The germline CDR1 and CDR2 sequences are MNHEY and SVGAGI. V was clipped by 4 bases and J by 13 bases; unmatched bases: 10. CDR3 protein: CASSFPGQSSPLHF. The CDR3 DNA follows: TGTGCCAGCAGTTTTCCGGGACAGTCATCGCCCCTCCACTTT.

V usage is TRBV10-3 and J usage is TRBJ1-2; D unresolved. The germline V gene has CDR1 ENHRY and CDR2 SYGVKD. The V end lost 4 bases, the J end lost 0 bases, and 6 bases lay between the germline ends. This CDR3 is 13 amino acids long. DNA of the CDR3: TGTGCCATCAGTGGTGCAGCTAACTATGGCTACACCTTC. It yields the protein CAISGAANYGYTF.

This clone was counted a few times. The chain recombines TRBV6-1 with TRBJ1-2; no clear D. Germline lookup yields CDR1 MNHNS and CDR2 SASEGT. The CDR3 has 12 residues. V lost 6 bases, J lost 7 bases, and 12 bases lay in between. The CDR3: CASSATLSGYTF. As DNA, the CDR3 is TGTGCCAGCAGCGCTACCTTAAGTGGCTACACCTTC.

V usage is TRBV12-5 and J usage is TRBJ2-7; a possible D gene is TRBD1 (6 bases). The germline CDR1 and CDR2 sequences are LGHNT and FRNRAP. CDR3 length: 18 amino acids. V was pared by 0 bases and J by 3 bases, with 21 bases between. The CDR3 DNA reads TGTGCTAGTGGTTTGGTATGGGAATACAGGGCGGAGGACTACGAGCAGTACTTC. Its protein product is CASGLVWEYRAEDYEQYF.

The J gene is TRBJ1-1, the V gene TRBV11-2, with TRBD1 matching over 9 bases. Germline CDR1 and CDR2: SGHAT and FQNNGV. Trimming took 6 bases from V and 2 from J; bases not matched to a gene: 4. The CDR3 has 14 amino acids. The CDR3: CASSYRGRNTEAFF. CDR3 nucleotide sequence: TGTGCCAGCAGTTACAGGGGGCGCAACACTGAAGCTTTCTTT.

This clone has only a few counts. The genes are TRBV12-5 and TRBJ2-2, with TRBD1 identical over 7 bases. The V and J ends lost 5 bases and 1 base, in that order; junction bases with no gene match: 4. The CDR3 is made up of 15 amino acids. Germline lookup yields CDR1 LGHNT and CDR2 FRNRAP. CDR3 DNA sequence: TGTGCTAGTGGTCGCAACAGGGGGAACACCGGGGAGCTGTTTTTT. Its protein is CASGRNRGNTGELFF.

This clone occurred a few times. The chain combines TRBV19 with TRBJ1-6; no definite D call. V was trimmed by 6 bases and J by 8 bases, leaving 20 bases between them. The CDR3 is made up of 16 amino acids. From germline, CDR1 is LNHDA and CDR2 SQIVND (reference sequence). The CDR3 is CASRSYAVGSYSPLHF. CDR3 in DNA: TGTGCCAGTAGATCGTATGCGGTTGGCAGCTATTCACCCCTCCACTTT.

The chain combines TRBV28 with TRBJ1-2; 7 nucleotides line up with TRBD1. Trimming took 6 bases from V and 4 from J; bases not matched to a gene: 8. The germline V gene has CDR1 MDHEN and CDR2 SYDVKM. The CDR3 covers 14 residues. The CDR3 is CASRAYRGTYGYTF. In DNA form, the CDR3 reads TGTGCCAGCAGAGCCTACAGGGGTACCTATGGCTACACCTTC.

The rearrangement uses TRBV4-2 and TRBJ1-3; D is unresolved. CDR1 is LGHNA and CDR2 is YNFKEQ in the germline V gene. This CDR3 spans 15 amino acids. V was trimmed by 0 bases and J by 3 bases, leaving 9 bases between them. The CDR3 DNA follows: TGTGCCAGCAGCCAAGACTCTTTCGGTGGAAACACCATATATTTT. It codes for CASSQDSFGGNTIYF.

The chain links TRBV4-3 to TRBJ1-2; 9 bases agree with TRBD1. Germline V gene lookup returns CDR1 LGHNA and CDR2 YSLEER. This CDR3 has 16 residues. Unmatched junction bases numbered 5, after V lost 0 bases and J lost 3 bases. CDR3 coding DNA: TGCGCCAGCAGCCAAGACCGGGACAGGGAGTACTATGGCTACACCTTC. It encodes CASSQDRDREYYGYTF.

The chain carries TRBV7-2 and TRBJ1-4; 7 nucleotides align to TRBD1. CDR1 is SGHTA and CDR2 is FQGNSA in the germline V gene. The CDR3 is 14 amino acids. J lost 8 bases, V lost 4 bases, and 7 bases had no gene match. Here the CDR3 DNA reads TGTGCCAGCAGCTACCGACAGGGTAGCGAAAAACTGTTTTTT. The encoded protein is CASSYRQGSEKLFF.

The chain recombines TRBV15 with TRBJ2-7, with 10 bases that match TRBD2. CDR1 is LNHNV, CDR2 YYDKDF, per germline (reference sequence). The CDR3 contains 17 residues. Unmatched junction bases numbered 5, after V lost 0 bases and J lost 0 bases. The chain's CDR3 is CATSREFLAGDSYEQYF. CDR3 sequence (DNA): TGTGCCACCAGCAGAGAGTTCCTAGCGGGGGACTCCTACGAGCAGTACTTC.

CDR3 protein: CASSPPTNTGELFF. The CDR3, as DNA: TGTGCCAGCTCACCCCCCACGAACACCGGGGAGCTGTTTTTT. The gene calls are TRBV18 and TRBJ2-2, with no clear D. The germline V gene has CDR1 KGHSH and CDR2 LQKENI. The V end lost 3 bases, the J end lost 0 bases, and 5 bases lay between the germline ends. This CDR3 is 14 amino acids long.

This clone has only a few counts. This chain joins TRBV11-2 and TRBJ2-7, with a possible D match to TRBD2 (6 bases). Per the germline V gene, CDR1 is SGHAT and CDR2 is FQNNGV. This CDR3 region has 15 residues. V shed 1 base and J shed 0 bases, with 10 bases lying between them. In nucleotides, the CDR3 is TGTGCCAGCAGCTTAGGAGCGGGTAGCTCCTACGAGCAGTACTTC. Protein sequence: CASSLGAGSSYEQYF.

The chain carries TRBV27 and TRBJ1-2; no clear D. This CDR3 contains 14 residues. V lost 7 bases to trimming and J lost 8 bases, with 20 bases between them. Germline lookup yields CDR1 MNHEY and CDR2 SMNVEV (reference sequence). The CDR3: CASTKHYSGYGYTF. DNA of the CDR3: TGTGCCAGCACCAAACATTACAGCGGCTACGGCTACACCTTC.

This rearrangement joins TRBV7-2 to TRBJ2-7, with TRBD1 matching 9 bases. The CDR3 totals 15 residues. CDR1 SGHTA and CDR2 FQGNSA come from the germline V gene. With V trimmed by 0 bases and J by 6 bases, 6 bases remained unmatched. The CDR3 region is CASSLALEGQGEQYF. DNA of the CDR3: TGTGCCAGCAGCTTAGCGCTAGAGGGACAGGGCGAGCAGTACTTC.